Below, 2 T cell receptor beta chains from the same sample are listed, as sequenced in a study of cytomegalovirus exposure and HLA in healthy donors. PCR primers comprised 60 Vbeta and 13 Jbeta primers. Profiling relied on immunoSEQ multiplex PCR, and the TCRdb table lists in-frame clones only, not all of them. The data hold more than 85,000 clones, with more than 65% observed a single time. The sequencing sample was made of PBMCs. The receptors were gathered from a middle-aged man in good health and CMV-seropositive.

This clone turned up a few times. The J gene is TRBJ1-1, the V gene TRBV7-2; perhaps TRBD1 as D (6 bases). The length of the CDR3 is 13 residues. Deletions cut 4 bases from V and 5 bases from J, with 11 bases between. CDR1 is SGHTA and CDR2 is FQGNSA in the germline V gene. The CDR3: CASSSYRETEAFF. The CDR3 DNA sequence: TGTGCCAGCAGCTCCTACAGGGAAACTGAAGCTTTCTTT.

CDR3 DNA: TGTGCCATCAGTGCCGACAGCGAGCAGTACTTC. Encoded protein: CAISADSEQYF. The rearrangement uses TRBV10-3 and TRBJ2-7; possible D gene TRBD1, 5 bases. The CDR3 extends over 11 amino acids. V was pared by 4 bases and J by 6 bases, with 7 bases between. From germline, CDR1 is ENHRY and CDR2 SYGVKD.